A single sample is the source of the 28 T cell receptor beta chains below, sequenced in a study of T cell responses to AZD1222 COVID-19 vaccine (dated by TCRdb to about 2021). Read against the paper, the sample's time point label means: baseline before first vaccination. The library was produced with the immunoSEQ multiplex PCR assay. Not all clones reach the TCRdb copy of this immuneACCESS table, which keeps in-frame sequences only. Checked studies attribute under half of the gap to unresolved V genes and leave the rest unexplained. This sample gives approximately 120,000 clones in total; 88% of them show up just once. The top ten constitute 3.5% to 4.5% of the sample. The material sequenced was peripheral blood, taken on day 0 of AZD1222 vaccination. These receptors originate from an adult in good health.

In regard to this clone: The same CDR3 also results from other DNA sequences found in this sample. The chain combines TRBV27 with TRBJ1-5; D remains ambiguous. The CDR3 is 13 amino acids. CDR1 and CDR2 from the germline V gene are MNHEY and SMNVEV (reference sequence). The V end was cut by 2 bases, the J end by 4 bases, with 6 bases between. CDR3 amino acids: CASSLGFNQPQHF. CDR3 DNA: TGTGCCAGCAGTTTAGGATTTAATCAGCCCCAGCATTTT.

The J gene is TRBJ1-2, the V gene TRBV18, with unresolved D. The CDR3 is 13 amino acids. Looked up from germline, CDR1 is KGHSH and CDR2 is LQKENI. Deletions cut 2 bases from V and 2 bases from J, with 6 bases between. CDR3 residues: CASSPGQNYGYTF. The CDR3, as DNA: TGTGCCAGCTCACCAGGCCAAAACTATGGCTACACCTTC.

The chain has TRBV7-3 and TRBJ1-5; no clear D gene. The V and J ends lost 2 bases and 2 bases respectively, with 16 bases between them. This CDR3 is 17 amino acids long. Per the germline V gene, CDR1 is SGHTA and CDR2 is FQGTGA. This CDR3 reads CASSLVKGEEGNQPQHF. The CDR3 DNA sequence: TGTGCCAGCAGCTTAGTGAAGGGCGAGGAGGGCAATCAGCCCCAGCATTTT.

J is TRBJ1-1 and V is TRBV12-3 or TRBV12-4, with D possibly matching TRBD1 (6 bases). This CDR3 spans 12 amino acids. The ends were cut back, 3 bases at V and 8 bases at J, with 10 bases in the middle. Here the CDR3 reads CASSFGTREAFF. The CDR3 nucleotides read TGTGCCAGCAGTTTTGGGACAAGAGAAGCTTTCTTT.

The CDR3 DNA reads TGTGCCAGCAGCTTAAAGGGACAGGGCATCTACGAGCAGTACTTC. Translated: CASSLKGQGIYEQYF. This rearrangement joins TRBV7-3 to TRBJ2-7; 9 bases align to TRBD1. The CDR3 loop spans 15 amino acids. J was trimmed by 3 bases and V by 1 base; bases with no gene match: 4. Per the germline V gene, CDR1 is SGHTA and CDR2 is FQGTGA. The entire variable domain, with the rest obtained from reference TRBV7-3 and TRBJ2-7, is as follows: GAGVSQTPSNKVTEKGKYVELRCDPISGHTALYWYRQSLGQGPEFLIYFQGTGAADDSGLPNDRFFAVRPEGSVSTLKIQRTERGDSAVYLCASSLKGQGIYEQYFGPGTRLTVT.

CDR3 region: CACPGLLRGEQFF. CDR3 sequence (DNA): TGTGCCTGCCCGGGACTATTACGGGGGGAGCAGTTCTTC. The chain joins TRBV30 to TRBJ2-1; 7 nucleotides agree with TRBD2. This CDR3 spans 13 amino acids. Germline values: CDR1 GTSNPN, CDR2 SVGIG (reference sequence). Germline trimming cut 6 bases from V and 10 bases from J; bases unmatched to any gene: 12.

The rearrangement uses TRBV19 and TRBJ1-2; maybe TRBD1 (6 bases). The CDR3 runs to 15 residues. The V gene lost 9 bases and the J gene lost 4 bases, with 21 bases spanning the gap. Germline V CDR1 and CDR2: LNHDA, SQIVND (reference sequence). CDR3 nucleotide sequence: TGTGCCAGAAACCCAGGGGTGTTACCGATCTATGGCTACACCTTC. It yields the protein CARNPGVLPIYGYTF.

The chain has TRBV19 and TRBJ1-5, with 10 bases fitting TRBD1. Germline CDR1 is LNHDA and CDR2 is SQIVND (reference sequence). V trimming: 5 bases; J trimming: 4 bases; junction bases outside the gene matches: 5. The CDR3 is made up of 15 amino acids. Written as DNA, the CDR3 is TGTGCCAGTAGTTCCTGGACAGGGGGAAATCAGCCCCAGCATTTT. Translating gives CASSSWTGGNQPQHF.

A few counts support this clone. As DNA, the CDR3 is TGTGCCACCAGCAGTAGGGACAGGGAGGACGAGCAGTACTTC. Its translation: CATSSRDREDEQYF. The chain is built from TRBV15 and TRBJ2-7; 9 bases are shared with TRBD1. V trimming: 3 bases; J trimming: 5 bases; junction bases outside the gene matches: 5. Germline V gene lookup returns CDR1 LNHNV and CDR2 YYDKDF (reference sequence). There are 14 residues in the CDR3.

The chain has TRBV21-1 and TRBJ2-1; the D segment call TRBD2 is taken from the table without a DNA check. TRBV21-1 is tagged as a pseudogene. CDR3 size: 13 residues. The CDR3 DNA reads TGTGCCACCCCCTCGGACTACAACAATGAGCAGTTCTTC. Amino acids: CATPSDYNNEQFF.

The gene calls are TRBV9 and TRBJ1-3; D gene ambiguous. Germline-derived CDR1 and CDR2 are SGDLS and YYNGEE. The CDR3 is 16 residues long. V lost 4 bases and J 0 bases, leaving 14 bases between the germline ends. CDR3 protein: CASSPRVLGSGNTIYF. CDR3 nucleotide sequence: TGTGCCAGCAGCCCGCGGGTCCTCGGCTCTGGAAACACCATATATTTT.

This chain connects TRBV6-6 to TRBJ2-3; possibly TRBD2 for D (5 bases). This CDR3 is built from 16 residues. Deletions cut 7 bases from V and 0 bases from J, with 17 bases between. The germline V gene encodes CDR1 MNHNY and CDR2 SVGAGI (reference sequence). For the CDR3, the DNA is TGTGCCAGCATCTCTGAGGGCATTTCTAGCACAGATACGCAGTATTTT. Translating gives CASISEGISSTDTQYF.

This clone was detected only once. The chain carries TRBV4-2 and TRBJ2-3; tentatively, D is TRBD1 (5 bases). The CDR3 consists of 16 residues. The germline V gene encodes CDR1 LGHNA and CDR2 YNFKEQ. Between the trimmed V and J ends, which lost 4 bases and 4 bases, there was a span of 18 bases. The CDR3 loop reads CASSPLLAGPADTQYF. The CDR3 DNA sequence: TGTGCCAGCAGCCCGCTGTTGGCAGGGCCGGCAGATACGCAGTATTTT.

CDR3 nucleotide sequence: TGTGCCAGTAGTACCGGACTAGCGAGCACAGATACGCAGTATTTT. The encoded protein is CASSTGLASTDTQYF. The genes are TRBV19 and TRBJ2-3, with 9 nucleotides matching TRBD2. Germline V gene data show CDR1 as LNHDA and CDR2 as SQIVND (reference sequence). The CDR3 contains 15 residues. V lost 4 bases and J lost 0; bases outside the gene matches: 2.

V gene TRBV4-3 combines with J gene TRBJ2-7; 8 bases are a match to TRBD1. Trimming at V came to 1 base and at J to 2 bases, leaving 13 bases not matched to a gene. CDR3 size: 18 residues. CDR1 is LGHNA, CDR2 YSLEER, per germline. CDR3 amino acids: CASSQGDRLWGSTYEQYF. The CDR3 DNA reads TGCGCCAGCAGCCAAGGGGACAGGTTATGGGGGAGTACCTACGAGCAGTACTTC.

The rearrangement joins TRBV19 to TRBJ1-5, with D perhaps TRBD1 (5 bases). V dropped 6 bases and J dropped 5 bases, with 14 bases sitting between them. CDR1 LNHDA and CDR2 SQIVND come from the germline V gene (reference sequence). The CDR3 runs to 14 residues. CDR3 DNA: TGTGCCAGTAGCATTAGGGGCAGCCATCAGCCCCAGCATTTT. Translation: CASSIRGSHQPQHF.

The DNA for the CDR3 is TGTGCCAGCAGCTTATCGCAGCGGACCTCCTACGAGCAGTACTTC. This codes for CASSLSQRTSYEQYF. The chain links TRBV7-2 to TRBJ2-7, with D possibly TRBD2 on 5 matching bases. Germline CDR1 and CDR2: SGHTA and FQGNSA. The length of the CDR3 is 15 residues. Trimming pared 2 bases from V and 0 bases from J, leaving 11 bases between.

The chain employs TRBV21-1 and TRBJ2-7; the table names TRBD2, a call not compared with the DNA. TRBV21-1 has pseudogene status. This CDR3 region has 21 residues. For the CDR3, the DNA is TGTGCCAGCAGCAAAGGTGTTCCTAGCGGACAAACAAAACTTAACTCCTACGAGCAGTACTTC. Its protein is CASSKGVPSGQTKLNSYEQYF.

The chain employs TRBV13 and TRBJ2-1; D may be TRBD1 (6 bases). V lost 5 bases to trimming and J lost 0 bases, with 14 bases between them. The CDR3 runs 16 residues. The germline gives CDR1 PRHDT, CDR2 FYEKMQ (reference sequence). The CDR3 sequence: CASSPSGGSSYNEQFF. Written as DNA, the CDR3 is TGTGCCAGCAGCCCCAGTGGGGGCAGCTCCTACAATGAGCAGTTCTTC.

The rearrangement uses TRBV13 and TRBJ2-5, with TRBD1 matching over 10 bases. Per the germline V gene, CDR1 is PRHDT and CDR2 is FYEKMQ (reference sequence). CDR3 length: 15 residues. The ends lost 3 bases at V and 5 bases at J; junction bases unmatched: 6. Here the CDR3 DNA reads TGTGCCAGCAGCTTGGACAGGGGGGCAGGGGAGACCCAGTACTTC. Residues: CASSLDRGAGETQYF.

The chain couples TRBV7-9 to TRBJ2-2; 8 nucleotides match TRBD1. The junction had 1 base not matched to a gene; V was cut back by 8 bases and J by 5 bases. This CDR3 has 12 residues. Per the germline V gene, CDR1 is SEHNR and CDR2 is FQNEAQ (reference sequence). CDR3 protein: CASWTGTGELFF. The CDR3 nucleotides read TGTGCCAGCTGGACAGGGACCGGGGAGCTGTTTTTT.

This clone was seen a single time. The rearrangement uses TRBV30 and TRBJ2-7, with 8 positions matching TRBD1. CDR3 length: 12 residues. Trimming cost V 7 bases and J 0 bases; bases outside gene matches: 2. CDR1 is GTSNPN, CDR2 SVGIG, per germline (reference sequence). The CDR3 is CALTGVSYEQYF. Written as DNA, the CDR3 is TGTGCCTTGACAGGGGTCTCCTACGAGCAGTACTTC.

This clone was seen just once. The chain has TRBV14 and TRBJ2-5, with 8 bases aligning to TRBD2. The CDR3 totals 15 residues. The V gene end was trimmed by 4 bases and the J gene end by 4 bases; junction bases not matched to a gene: 8. CDR1 and CDR2 from the germline V gene are SGHDN and FVKESK. In DNA, the CDR3 is TGTGCCAGCAGCCGTTTCGGGGGGGCCGTAGAGACCCAGTACTTC. It specifies CASSRFGGAVETQYF. The variable domain in full, with the rest retrieved from reference TRBV14 and TRBJ2-5, is EAGVTQFPSHSVIEKGQTVTLRCDPISGHDNLYWYRRVMGKEIKFLLHFVKESKQDESGMPNNRFLAERTGGTYSTLKVQPAELEDSGVYFCASSRFGGAVETQYFGPGTRLLVL.

The V and J genes are TRBV14 and TRBJ1-5; no reliable D call. Between the trimmed V and J ends, which lost 1 base and 0 bases, there was a span of 13 bases. Germline V lookup: CDR1 SGHDN, CDR2 FVKESK. CDR3 length: 17 amino acids. For the CDR3, the DNA is TGTGCCAGCAGCCAAGTACGGGGAAGGAATAGCAATCAGCCCCAGCATTTT. It yields the protein CASSQVRGRNSNQPQHF.

The chain is built from TRBV12-3 or TRBV12-4 and TRBJ1-5, with no clear D. V was pared by 6 bases and J by 2 bases, with 8 bases between. The CDR3 runs to 13 residues. CDR3 nucleotide sequence: TGTGCCAGCAGCTCAAAGGGCAATCAGCCCCAGCATTTT. Its protein is CASSSKGNQPQHF.

The V call is TRBV19, the J call TRBJ2-2; no definite D call. V was shortened by 2 bases and J by 10 bases, with 8 bases between the two germline ends. The germline CDR1 and CDR2 sequences are LNHDA and SQIVND (reference sequence). The CDR3 consists of 12 residues. CDR3 in DNA: TGTGCCAGTAGTATAATCCGAAAGGAGCTGTTTTTT. Residues: CASSIIRKELFF.

The gene calls are TRBV5-4 and TRBJ2-7; no firm D call. The V gene's germline CDR1 is SGHNT and CDR2 YYREEE (reference sequence). The CDR3 has 14 amino acids. V shed 0 bases and J shed 2 bases, with 9 bases lying between them. Here the CDR3 DNA reads TGTGCCAGCAGCTTGGTTGGGTCAGCCTACGAGCAGTACTTC. It translates to CASSLVGSAYEQYF.

The genes are TRBV4-1 and TRBJ1-5, with TRBD1 matching over 8 bases. The ends lost 6 bases at V and 5 bases at J; junction bases unmatched: 15. The germline CDR1 and CDR2 sequences are MGHRA and YSYEKL. The length of the CDR3 is 17 residues. This chain's CDR3 is CASRPIQGAIGDQPQHF. In DNA form, the CDR3 reads TGCGCCAGCAGACCAATTCAGGGGGCCATTGGGGATCAGCCCCAGCATTTT.